This T cell receptor (beta chain) was recovered during a study of T-cell reconstitution after alpha-beta-depleted transplantation in children (dated by TCRdb to the mid-2010s). With regard to the full study: The study quantitatively tracked T-cell immune reconstitution after TCRalphabeta/CD19-depleted allogeneic hematopoietic cell transplantation in children using TCR repertoire profiling. Results and caveats for the whole study, not just this receptor: The frequencies of hyperexpanded clones fell over the following months, and after one year, T-cell counts and TCRbeta diversity were mostly attributed to newly produced T cells. The apparently early alphabetaT-cell count recovery about two months after transplant was reportedly dependent on only several hundred rapidly expanded clones derived from non-depleted graft cells. The high TCRbeta diversity at day 60 in some patients was ascribed to recipient T cells and intrathymic progenitors that had survived conditioning.

From its cysteine to its phenylalanine, the CDR3 spans 16 amino acids. Only the CDR3 portion is preserved as DNA: 48 bases, with reading frame beginning at the first base. From the germline V gene, CDR1 is SGHRS and CDR2 is YFSETQ. Ends trimmed: V by 0 bases, J by 6 bases; bases unmatched to a gene: 6. The library was obtained by PCR. Sequenced on an Illumina HiSeq 2500. TCR library preparation used molecular barcoding, with unique molecular identifiers applied to normalize quantification of the TCRbeta repertoire. Using fastp trimming at Q25 and MiXCR clonotype assembly, TCRdb reanalyzed the public sequencing data and kept in-frame beta chains. Rows with one shared CDR3 protein collapse into an entry with the most common genes and DNA. The sample table holds 250,000 to 400,000 distinct CDR3 sequences, of which 23% were seen once. Around 9.9% of the sample is in the top ten clones. The treatment or condition label, read with the paper, signifies: allogeneic hematopoietic cell transplantation with graft depleted of TCRalphabeta T cells and CD19 B cells. Transplant recipients were children who received TCRalphabeta/CD19-depleted allogeneic hematopoietic cell grafts.

About this clonotype: There is no known antigen for this receptor. No base quality information exists; no much larger clone differs at one position.

This specimen was PBMCs, mostly from graft donor cells, taken 180 days after TCRalphabeta/CD19-depleted stem cell transplant. The chain uses TRBV5-1 and TRBJ2-1, with 10 bases in between that match TRBD2. The TCR comes from a male patient younger than 18 who had a stem cell transplant for acute lymphoblastic leukemia, so the T cells may come from the graft donor. This receptor carries the CDR3 CASSLAVAGGLNEQFF. Read as DNA, the sequence is TGCGCCAGCAGCTTGGCCGTAGCGGGAGGACTCAATGAGCAGTTCTTC. The entire variable domain, with the stretches around the CDR3 drawn from the reference TRBV5-1 and TRBJ2-1 proteins, is KAGVTQTPRYLIKTRGQQVTLSCSPISGHRSVSWYQQTPGQGLQFLFEYFSETQRNKGNFPGRFSGRQFSNSRSEMNVSTLELGDSALYLCASSLAVAGGLNEQFFGPGTRLTVL.